The TCR beta chain under discussion was sequenced for a study of tumor and adjacent non-tumor tissue in lung cancer. At the level of the study: The cohort had about 12 adenocarcinoma, a couple of squamous cell and 1 small cell patients. Study results and caveats: Tumor tissue had significantly higher TCR diversity than normal lung.

Three rounds of nested PCR, following a modified ARM-PCR protocol, produced the TCRbeta library. One entry per CDR3 protein, called by TCRdb with MiXCR from the multiplex PCR reads. This sample yields about 80,000 distinct CDR3 sequences, of which around 70% are seen a single time; about 9.5% belongs to the top ten. No cell sorting was done before RNA was extracted from the tissue. CDR3 length: 16 amino acids. Germline V lookup: CDR1 MGHRA, CDR2 YSYEKL. As regards this clonotype: Its antigen is unknown. The junction does not match germline at one end; this may be a read error.

The specimen was lung tumor tissue. The chain combines TRBV4-1 with TRBJ1-4, with no clear D. The sequence came from a middle-aged woman with non-small cell lung cancer. The CDR3 region has the DNA TGCACCAGCAGCCATCTTGCACAAGGGTCTTATGAAAAACTGTTTTTT. Protein sequence: CTSSHLAQGSYEKLFF.